This T cell receptor (beta chain) was captured in a study of shared clonotypes between healthy human individuals. The protocol was immunoSEQ multiplex PCR, while the TCRdb copy is restricted to in-frame clones and leaves out a portion. The data contain 1,500,000 or so clones, 96% of them seen just once; the ten biggest clones take up roughly 1.2%. CDR3 length: 15 amino acids. Germline V lookup: CDR1 SGHVS, CDR2 FQNEAQ. J was trimmed by 8 bases and V by 0 bases; bases with no gene match: 4. This clone has only one observation. The sample comprised naive CD4+ T cells sorted from blood. Subset: CD45RA+ positively selected. The clonotype was recovered from a man aged 30 to 45 in good health. This chain links TRBV7-8 with TRBJ2-1, with 10 bases matching TRBD2. Here the CDR3 DNA reads TGTGCCAGCAGCTTAGCGCCGGGGACTAGCGATGAGCAGTTCTTC. Its protein product is CASSLAPGTSDEQFF. Complete variable domain (other parts from reference TRBV7-8 and TRBJ2-1): GAGVSQSPRYKVAKRGQDVALRCDPISGHVSLFWYQQALGQGPEFLTYFQNEAQLDKSGLPSDRFFAERPEGSVSTLKIQRTQQEDSAVYLCASSLAPGTSDEQFFGPGTRLTVL.